Sequencing of this T cell receptor (beta chain) was carried out in a study of PD-1 blockade in classical Hodgkin lymphoma. Profiling relied on immunoSEQ multiplex PCR, and the TCRdb table lists in-frame clones only, not all of them. The sample has around 8,400 clones; approximately 80% are singletons. Time point in this sample: cycle 4 day 1 (C4D1), after five to seven weeks of nivolumab. Each patient's relapse followed autologous stem cell transplantation, and brentuximab vedotin exposure varied. The study isolated CD8+ T cells from thawed PBMCs by magnetic negative selection. V shed 8 bases and J shed 2 bases, with 16 bases lying between them. This CDR3 is built from 14 residues. Per the germline V gene, CDR1 is MDHEN and CDR2 is SYDVKM.

The receptor was derived from a human donor with classical Hodgkin lymphoma. V is TRBV28 and J is TRBJ2-7; D gene unclear. The specimen was CD8+ T cells from blood, collected before the fourth cycle of nivolumab. CDR3 in amino acids: CASSFVEGTYEQYF. CDR3 nucleotides: TGTGCCAGCTCTTTCGTGGAAGGGACCTACGAGCAGTACTTC.